One sample yielded the 13 T cell receptor beta chains listed below, sequenced in a study of T cell responses to AZD1222 COVID-19 vaccine. Profiling relied on immunoSEQ multiplex PCR, and the TCRdb table lists in-frame clones only, not all of them. The sample shows about 42,000 clones, about 91% of them seen only once. The material was peripheral blood, obtained 28 days after the second AZD1222 dose. All receptors come from an adult who received the AZD1222 COVID-19 vaccine.

The J gene is TRBJ2-6, the V gene TRBV7-9; D is perhaps TRBD1 or TRBD2 (5 bases each). Germline CDR1 reads SEHNR; CDR2 reads FQNEAQ (reference sequence). The length of the CDR3 is 16 residues. Between the trimmed V and J ends, which lost 0 bases and 2 bases, there was a span of 8 bases. Written as DNA, the CDR3 is TGTGCCAGCAGCTTAGCGCCGGGGCCTGGGGCCAACGTCCTGACTTTC. Protein product: CASSLAPGPGANVLTF.

The chain couples TRBV5-1 to TRBJ2-7; TRBD1 agrees at 8 bases. The junction had 8 bases not matched to a gene; V was cut back by 0 bases and J by 3 bases. The CDR3 is 16 amino acids. The germline V gene has CDR1 SGHRS and CDR2 YFSETQ. Here the CDR3 DNA reads TGCGCCAGCAGCTTGGCCTCAGGGGGCGACCTCTACGAGCAGTACTTC. Protein product: CASSLASGGDLYEQYF.

The chain couples TRBV24-1 to TRBJ2-1; 15 nucleotides line up with TRBD2. Germline V CDR1 and CDR2: KGHDR, SFDVKD. After removal of 5 bases from V and 9 bases from J, the junction contained 7 bases not matched to a gene. The CDR3 is 16 amino acids. In DNA, the CDR3 is TGTGCCACCAGTGTCGGGACTAGCGGGAGGAGGAGTGAGCAGTTCTTC. Translating gives CATSVGTSGRRSEQFF.

This clone was seen just once. J is TRBJ2-1 and V is TRBV10-2; tentatively, D is TRBD1 (6 bases). Germline-derived CDR1 and CDR2 are WSHSY and SAAADI. This CDR3 comprises 13 residues. V lost 5 bases to trimming and J lost 14 bases, with 19 bases between them. DNA for the CDR3: TGCGCCAGCAGTACTACAGGGTTCCCCTCGGAGTTCTTC. Translated, it gives CASSTTGFPSEFF.

V and J are TRBV6-5 and TRBJ1-2; 7 nucleotides agree with TRBD1. Germline assignment: CDR1 MNHEY and CDR2 SVGAGI. The CDR3 covers 13 residues. V shed 8 bases and J 3 bases; nucleotides not matched to a gene: 6. CDR3: CASRRTGYYGYTF. CDR3 DNA: TGTGCCAGCCGTAGGACAGGCTACTATGGCTACACCTTC.

This chain connects TRBV7-9 to TRBJ2-7; perhaps TRBD1 as D (6 bases). This CDR3 region has 14 residues. In germline, CDR1 is SEHNR, CDR2 FQNEAQ (reference sequence). Trimming pared 5 bases from V and 6 bases from J, leaving 17 bases between. In nucleotides, the CDR3 is TGTGCCAGCAGCCCGAGCCGACAGGAAGTCGAGCAGTACTTC. The encoded protein is CASSPSRQEVEQYF. The whole variable domain, remainder taken from reference TRBV7-9 and TRBJ2-7, is DTGVSQNPRHKITKRGQNVTFRCDPISEHNRLYWYRQTLGQGPEFLTYFQNEAQLEKSRLLSDRFSAERPKGSFSTLEIQRTEQGDSAMYLCASSPSRQEVEQYFGPGTRLTVT.

V usage is TRBV6-5 and J usage is TRBJ2-1; 10 bases line up with TRBD1. V trimming: 0 bases; J trimming: 7 bases; junction bases outside the gene matches: 3. The V gene's germline CDR1 is MNHEY and CDR2 SVGAGI. The CDR3 is 15 amino acids. The CDR3 DNA is TGTGCCAGCAGTTACTCAGGACAGGGGGGTAATGAGCAGTTCTTC. Its protein is CASSYSGQGGNEQFF.

The chain employs TRBV11-1 and TRBJ2-7; no clear D. The CDR3 contains 12 residues. Per germline, CDR1 SGHAT and CDR2 FQDESV (reference sequence). Trimming took 3 bases from V and 4 from J, leaving 7 bases between them. The CDR3 nucleotides read TGTGCCAGCAGCTTGAGCCGATACGAGCAGTACTTC. Amino acids: CASSLSRYEQYF.

The CDR3 coding sequence is TGTGCCAGCAGCTTAGTTCTAGCGGGGGGCGGCAGCACAGATACGCAGTATTTT. It specifies CASSLVLAGGGSTDTQYF. The chain links TRBV7-2 to TRBJ2-3, with 11 bases lining up with TRBD2. Germline lookup yields CDR1 SGHTA and CDR2 FQGNSA. J was trimmed by 0 bases and V by 1 base; bases with no gene match: 6. The CDR3 is 18 amino acids.

V gene TRBV9 combines with J gene TRBJ1-5; maybe TRBD1 (6 bases). This CDR3 has 16 residues. Trimming left V 4 bases short and J 4 bases short, with 18 bases between. CDR1 and CDR2 (germline): SGDLS, YYNGEE. The CDR3 DNA is TGTGCCAGCAGCCCGGGGGTGGGGGCAAGTAATCAGCCCCAGCATTTT. Translated, it gives CASSPGVGASNQPQHF. Full variable domain (missing parts from reference TRBV9 and TRBJ1-5): DSGVTQTPKHLITATGQRVTLRCSPRSGDLSVYWYQQSLDQGLQFLIQYYNGEERAKGNILERFSAQQFPDLHSELNLSSLELGDSALYFCASSPGVGASNQPQHFGDGTRLSIL.

This chain joins TRBV11-2 and TRBJ2-7, with 9 bases aligning to TRBD2. Germline values: CDR1 SGHAT, CDR2 FQNNGV. The length of the CDR3 is 15 residues. V lost 5 bases and J lost 1; bases outside the gene matches: 6. CDR3 protein: CASSPIAGVSYEQYF. CDR3 DNA sequence: TGTGCCAGCAGCCCGATAGCGGGAGTATCCTACGAGCAGTACTTC.

This clone was counted a few times. The CDR3 region is CASSLQGWANYGYTF. The CDR3 bases are TGTGCCAGCAGCTTACAGGGGTGGGCTAACTATGGCTACACCTTC. The J gene is TRBJ1-2, the V gene TRBV5-8; 7 bases map to TRBD1. The CDR3 is made up of 15 amino acids. The V gene end was trimmed by 2 bases and the J gene end by 0 bases; junction bases not matched to a gene: 4. CDR1 is SGHTS and CDR2 is YDEGEE in the germline V gene. The variable domain in full, with the rest retrieved from reference TRBV5-8 and TRBJ1-2, is EAGVTQSPTHLIKTRGQQATLRCSPISGHTSVYWYQQALGLGLQFLLWYDEGEERNRGNFPPRFSGRQFPNYSSELNVNALELEDSALYLCASSLQGWANYGYTFGSGTRLTVV.

This chain connects TRBV7-2 to TRBJ2-3; 7 nucleotides align to TRBD2. Germline V CDR1 and CDR2: SGHTA, FQGNSA. The V gene end was trimmed by 0 bases and the J gene end by 6 bases; junction bases not matched to a gene: 6. CDR3 length: 15 amino acids. CDR3 protein: CASSLALLAADTQYF. CDR3 nucleotide sequence: TGTGCCAGCAGCTTAGCGTTGCTAGCGGCGGATACGCAGTATTTT.